This T cell receptor beta chain was observed in a study of CD8+ T cells in alopecia areata. This CDR3 has 12 amino acids. Germline lookup yields CDR1 SNHLY and CDR2 FYNNEI. V lost 8 bases and J lost 6, with 11 bases in between. Sequencing relied on a cDNA template that was reverse transcribed from extracted RNA. TCRdb's table, derived via immunoSEQ multiplex PCR, lists solely in-frame clones and lacks some. The sample has around 60,000 clones, roughly 45% seen once. This clonotype originated in a human donor with alopecia areata. The chain has TRBV2 and TRBJ2-1; tentative D call: TRBD2 (6 bases). Sequences were obtained from NKG2D-low CD8+ T cells sorted from blood. The CDR3 DNA reads as TGTGCCAGCCAGGCGGGACGCAATGAGCAGTTCTTC. Translating it yields CASQAGRNEQFF.